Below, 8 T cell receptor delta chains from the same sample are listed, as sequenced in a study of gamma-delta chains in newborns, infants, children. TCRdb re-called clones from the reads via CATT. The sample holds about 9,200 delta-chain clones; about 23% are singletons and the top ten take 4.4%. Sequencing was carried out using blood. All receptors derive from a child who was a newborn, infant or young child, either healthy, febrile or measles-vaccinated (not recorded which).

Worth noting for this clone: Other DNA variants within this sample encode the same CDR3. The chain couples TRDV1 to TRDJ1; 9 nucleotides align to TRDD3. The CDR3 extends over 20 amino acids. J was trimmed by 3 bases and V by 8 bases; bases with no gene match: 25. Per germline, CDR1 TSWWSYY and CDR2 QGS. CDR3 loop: CALRDHQLGDKGLSPDKLIF. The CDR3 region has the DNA TGTGCTCTTAGAGATCACCAATTGGGGGATAAAGGATTATCTCCCGATAAACTCATCTTT.

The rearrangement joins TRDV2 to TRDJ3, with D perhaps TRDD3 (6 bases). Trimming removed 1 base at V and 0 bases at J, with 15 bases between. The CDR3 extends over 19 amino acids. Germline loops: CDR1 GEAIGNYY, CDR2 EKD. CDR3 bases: TGTGCCTGTGACACGGTTGATGGGGGCTACTCCTGGGACACCCGACAGATGTTTTTC. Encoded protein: CACDTVDGGYSWDTRQMFF.

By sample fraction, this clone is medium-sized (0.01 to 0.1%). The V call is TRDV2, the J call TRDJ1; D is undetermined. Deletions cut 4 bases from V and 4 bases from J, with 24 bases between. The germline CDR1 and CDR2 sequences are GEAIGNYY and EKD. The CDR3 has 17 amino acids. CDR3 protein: CACDPLSVEARGDKLIF. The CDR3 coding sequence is TGTGCCTGTGATCCACTATCCGTCGAGGCACGAGGCGATAAACTCATCTTT.

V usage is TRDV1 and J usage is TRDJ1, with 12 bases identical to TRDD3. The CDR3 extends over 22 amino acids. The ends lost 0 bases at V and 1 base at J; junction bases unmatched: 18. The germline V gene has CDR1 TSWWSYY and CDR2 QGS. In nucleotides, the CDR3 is TGTGCTCTTGGGGAACTAGTCCTACGGTCCTCTTACTGGGGGATACCCACCGATAAACTCATCTTT. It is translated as CALGELVLRSSYWGIPTDKLIF.

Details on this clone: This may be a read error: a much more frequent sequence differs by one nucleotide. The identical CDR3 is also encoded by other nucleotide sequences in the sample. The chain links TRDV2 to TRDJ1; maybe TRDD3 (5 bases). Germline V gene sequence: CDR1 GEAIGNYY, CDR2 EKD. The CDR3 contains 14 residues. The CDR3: CACGTLGDTDKLIF. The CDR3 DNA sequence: TGTGCCTGTGGCACCCTGGGAGACACCGATAAACTCATCTTT.

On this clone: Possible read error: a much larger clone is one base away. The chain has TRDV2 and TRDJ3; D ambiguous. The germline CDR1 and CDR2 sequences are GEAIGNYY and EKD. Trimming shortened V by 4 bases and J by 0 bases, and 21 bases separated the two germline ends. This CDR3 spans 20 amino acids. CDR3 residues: CACDLLVPRRGSWDTRQMFF. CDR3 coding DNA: TGTGCCTGTGATCTGTTGGTCCCTCGTAGAGGCTCCTGGGACACCCGACAGATGTTTTTC.

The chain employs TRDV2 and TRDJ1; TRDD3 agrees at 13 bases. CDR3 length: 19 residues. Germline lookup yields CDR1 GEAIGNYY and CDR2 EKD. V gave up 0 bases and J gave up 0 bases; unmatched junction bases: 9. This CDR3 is CACDTWDTGGYANTDKLIF. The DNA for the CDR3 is TGTGCCTGTGACACCTGGGACACTGGGGGATACGCGAACACCGATAAACTCATCTTT.

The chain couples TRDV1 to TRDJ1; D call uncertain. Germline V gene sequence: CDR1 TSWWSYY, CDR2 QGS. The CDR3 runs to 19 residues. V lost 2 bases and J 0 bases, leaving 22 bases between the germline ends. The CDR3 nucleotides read TGTGCTCTTGGGGAAGATAAGAGGAGGGTCCCGGATTACACCGATAAACTCATCTTT. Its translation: CALGEDKRRVPDYTDKLIF.